Below are 25 T cell receptor beta chains sequenced from a single sample in a study of cytomegalovirus exposure and HLA in healthy donors. The primer mix had 60 Vbeta and 13 Jbeta primers. The repertoire was sequenced with immunoSEQ multiplex PCR; TCRdb's copy has only in-frame clones and lacks some. The profile shows around 120,000 clones, roughly 77% of them singletons. The material sequenced was PBMCs. The receptors come from a woman between 40 and 50 years old in good health and CMV-seropositive.

V and J are TRBV10-3 and TRBJ2-1; TRBD2 aligns across 7 bases. The CDR3 covers 14 residues. V dropped 10 bases and J dropped 0; count of bases not matched to a gene: 6. Germline CDR1 ENHRY, CDR2 SYGVKD. Written as DNA, the CDR3 is TGTGCCAGTCTAGGCGGGGGCTCCTACAATGAGCAGTTCTTC. Protein sequence: CASLGGGSYNEQFF.

The CDR3 bases are TGTGCCAGCAGGGATCAGGGAGGATACGAGCAGTACTTC. Its translation: CASRDQGGYEQYF. The J gene is TRBJ2-7, the V gene TRBV6-1; possibly TRBD2 for D (6 bases). Trimming shortened V by 6 bases and J by 4 bases, and 13 bases separated the two germline ends. Germline CDR1 reads MNHNS; CDR2 reads SASEGT. This CDR3 has 13 residues.

In its sample, this clone was seen a few times. An end of the junction does not agree with germline; a read error may underlie this. The chain links TRBV7-7 to TRBJ2-2, with D perhaps matching TRBD2 (7 bases). The CDR3 has 16 residues. Germline lookup yields CDR1 SSHAT and CDR2 FNYEAQ (reference sequence). The CDR3: CASSFGSGGHGGELFF. The CDR3 DNA reads TGTGCTAGCAGCTTCGGCTCGGGGGGCCATGGTGGGGAGCTGTTTTTT.

The rearrangement joins TRBV7-9 to TRBJ1-1; a possible D gene is TRBD1 (5 bases). Per the germline V gene, CDR1 is SEHNR and CDR2 is FQNEAQ (reference sequence). V was trimmed by 5 bases and J by 7 bases, leaving 11 bases between them. The CDR3 is made up of 12 amino acids. CDR3 sequence (DNA): TGTGCCAGCAGCAATATCGACAGTGAAGCTTTCTTT. Protein sequence: CASSNIDSEAFF. The whole variable domain, remainder taken from reference TRBV7-9 and TRBJ1-1, is DTGVSQNPRHKITKRGQNVTFRCDPISEHNRLYWYRQTLGQGPEFLTYFQNEAQLEKSRLLSDRFSAERPKGSFSTLEIQRTEQGDSAMYLCASSNIDSEAFFGQGTRLTVV.

This chain joins TRBV6-6 and TRBJ1-4; D is possibly TRBD1 (5 bases). Between the trimmed V and J ends, which lost 6 bases and 3 bases, there was a span of 8 bases. The CDR3 has 13 amino acids. CDR1 and CDR2 from the germline V gene are MNHNY and SVGAGI (reference sequence). The chain's CDR3 is CASRSGSNEKLFF. CDR3 in DNA: TGTGCCAGCAGGTCAGGGTCTAATGAAAAACTGTTTTTT.

The gene calls are TRBV28 and TRBJ2-5, with 8 bases that match TRBD2. Trimming took 5 bases from V and 5 from J; bases not matched to a gene: 13. CDR1 MDHEN and CDR2 SYDVKM come from the germline V gene. This CDR3 region has 16 residues. CDR3 amino acids: CASSPWGSGEGETQYF. DNA of the CDR3: TGTGCCAGCAGTCCCTGGGGTAGCGGGGAGGGGGAGACCCAGTACTTC.

This sequence joins TRBV6-5 and TRBJ2-1; TRBD1 is a possible D gene (7 bases). The CDR3 loop spans 15 amino acids. Trimming pared 6 bases from V and 0 bases from J, leaving 12 bases between. Germline assignment: CDR1 MNHEY and CDR2 SVGAGI. CDR3 loop: CASSQGGSSYNEQFF. The CDR3 region has the DNA TGTGCCAGCAGCCAGGGGGGCAGCTCCTACAATGAGCAGTTCTTC.

J is TRBJ1-4 and V is TRBV2; 8 nucleotides agree with TRBD1. This CDR3 comprises 15 residues. Germline CDR1 and CDR2: SNHLY and FYNNEI. The J segment lost 8 bases and the V segment lost 1 base, leaving 6 bases of the junction unmatched. The DNA for the CDR3 is TGTGCCAGCAGTGAAGGAGGGACAGGTCGGGAAAAACTGTTTTTT. Its translation is CASSEGGTGREKLFF.

The V gene is TRBV18, the J gene TRBJ2-3; 11 bases agree with TRBD2. Germline-derived CDR1 and CDR2 are KGHSH and LQKENI. This CDR3 comprises 17 residues. J lost 0 bases, V lost 3 bases, and 5 bases had no gene match. CDR3 sequence reads: CASSPEVAGGSTDTQYF. Here the CDR3 DNA reads TGTGCCAGCTCACCGGAGGTAGCGGGAGGGAGCACAGATACGCAGTATTTT.

This chain connects TRBV4-2 to TRBJ1-4; D unresolved. CDR1 is LGHNA, CDR2 YNFKEQ, per germline. The CDR3 consists of 16 residues. Trimming removed 0 bases at V and 5 bases at J, with 13 bases between. The CDR3 DNA is TGTGCCAGCAGCCAAGATCTTAGGAGAGTAAATGAAAAACTGTTTTTT. This gives the protein CASSQDLRRVNEKLFF.

V and J are TRBV10-3 and TRBJ2-7; 9 positions match TRBD2. Trimming removed 3 bases from V and 4 bases from J; junction bases left unmatched: 7. Germline V gives CDR1 ENHRY, CDR2 SYGVKD. The CDR3 consists of 15 residues. Here the CDR3 reads CAISEPAGGFYEQYF. CDR3 DNA: TGTGCCATCAGTGAACCAGCGGGAGGCTTTTACGAGCAGTACTTC.

This chain connects TRBV27 to TRBJ1-2; TRBD1 agrees at 8 bases. Per the germline V gene, CDR1 is MNHEY and CDR2 is SMNVEV (reference sequence). Trimming took 3 bases from V and 2 from J; bases not matched to a gene: 5. The CDR3 covers 15 residues. The CDR3 DNA is TGTGCCAGCAGTTTCCTGGACAGGGCCAACTATGGCTACACCTTC. This codes for CASSFLDRANYGYTF.

This chain joins TRBV5-1 and TRBJ1-2; 9 nucleotides match TRBD1. CDR3 length equals 16 residues. The trim removed 5 bases at V and 3 bases at J, leaving 11 bases unmatched. Germline V lookup: CDR1 SGHRS, CDR2 YFSETQ. The CDR3 sequence: CASRPAYRDRDYGYTF. The CDR3 DNA sequence: TGCGCCAGCAGGCCCGCATATCGGGACAGGGACTATGGCTACACCTTC.

This chain uses TRBV29-1 with TRBJ1-2; 8 bases are shared with TRBD1. The junction had 17 bases not matched to a gene; V was cut back by 7 bases and J by 7 bases. This CDR3 is 15 amino acids long. CDR1 and CDR2 (germline): SQVTM, ANQGSEA. CDR3 amino acids: CSAVFLKQGGGGYTF. DNA of the CDR3: TGCAGCGCGGTCTTTTTGAAACAGGGGGGAGGTGGCTACACCTTC.

V and J are TRBV6-5 and TRBJ1-4; 7 bases are a match to TRBD1. The CDR3 extends over 14 amino acids. Germline CDR1 is MNHEY and CDR2 is SVGAGI. Losses at the gene ends were 6 bases for V and 5 bases for J; bases not matched to a gene: 6. The CDR3 reads CASSRDRRNEKLFF. The CDR3 coding sequence is TGTGCCAGCAGCCGGGACAGACGAAATGAAAAACTGTTTTTT.

J is TRBJ1-1 and V is TRBV27, with a weak D call TRBD1 (6 bases). Germline V gene data show CDR1 as MNHEY and CDR2 as SMNVEV (reference sequence). The CDR3 runs 16 residues. V was pared by 3 bases and J by 5 bases, with 19 bases between. CDR3 DNA: TGTGCCAGCAGTTTCGGGGTAGGGGGGGGGCGAACTGAAGCTTTCTTT. Translating it yields CASSFGVGGGRTEAFF.

Only a few counts were recorded for this clone. This chain uses TRBV7-9 with TRBJ1-1; D not certain. The CDR3 is 13 amino acids. With 5 bases removed from V and 8 bases from J, the gap between germline ends came to 15 bases. Germline V gives CDR1 SEHNR, CDR2 FQNEAQ (reference sequence). The CDR3 loop is CASSLPSPLEAFF. CDR3 nucleotides: TGTGCCAGCAGCCTACCGAGTCCTTTAGAAGCTTTCTTT.

The chain joins TRBV5-1 to TRBJ2-1; D is perhaps TRBD2 (5 bases). Trimming pared 0 bases from V and 5 bases from J, leaving 12 bases between. The CDR3 covers 15 residues. CDR1 and CDR2 (germline): SGHRS, YFSETQ. CDR3 sequence: CASSLDGRGDNEQFF. The CDR3 nucleotides read TGCGCCAGCAGCTTGGATGGGAGAGGAGACAATGAGCAGTTCTTC.

J is TRBJ1-5 and V is TRBV27; possibly TRBD1 for D (6 bases). This CDR3 contains 13 residues. V gave up 2 bases and J gave up 5 bases, with 7 bases separating them. Germline V lookup: CDR1 MNHEY, CDR2 SMNVEV (reference sequence). The CDR3 DNA reads as TGTGCCAGCAGTTTAGCAGGGGATCAGCCCCAGCATTTT. It codes for CASSLAGDQPQHF.

The chain couples TRBV6-1 to TRBJ2-7, with TRBD1 matching over 9 bases. Germline V gene sequence: CDR1 MNHNS, CDR2 SASEGT. With V trimmed by 3 bases and J by 0 bases, 3 bases remained unmatched. The CDR3 consists of 15 residues. DNA for the CDR3: TGTGCCAGCAGTGAGGGGACAGGGCACTCCTACGAGCAGTACTTC. It specifies CASSEGTGHSYEQYF.

The rearrangement joins TRBV7-3 to TRBJ2-1; D is unclear. V was clipped by 5 bases and J by 7 bases, with 12 bases between them. The CDR3 is 13 amino acids. Per the germline V gene, CDR1 is SGHTA and CDR2 is FQGTGA. This CDR3 reads CASSPYLSNEQFF. The CDR3 DNA follows: TGTGCCAGCAGCCCGTACCTAAGTAATGAGCAGTTCTTC.

V gene TRBV11-3 combines with J gene TRBJ2-2; perhaps TRBD2 as D (5 bases). V was cut by 2 bases and J by 5 bases, with 12 bases left in between. CDR3 length equals 15 residues. CDR1 is SGHNT, CDR2 YENEEA, per germline. This chain's CDR3 is CASSLPGRETGELFF. The CDR3 DNA is TGTGCCAGCAGCTTACCGGGAAGAGAGACCGGGGAGCTGTTTTTT. Together with reference TRBV11-3 and TRBJ2-2, the CDR3 gives the full variable domain: EAGVVQSPRYKIIEKKQPVAFWCNPISGHNTLYWYLQNLGQGPELLIRYENEEAVDDSQLPKDRFSAERLKGVDSTLKIQPAELGDSAVYLCASSLPGRETGELFFGEGSRLTVL.

The chain recombines TRBV7-3 with TRBJ2-3; perhaps TRBD2 as D (7 bases). The CDR3 extends over 16 amino acids. The germline V gene has CDR1 SGHTA and CDR2 FQGTGA. V shed 1 base and J shed 5 bases, with 16 bases lying between them. The CDR3 protein is CASSLMGGAPIDTQYF. CDR3 bases: TGTGCCAGCAGCTTAATGGGGGGGGCGCCTATAGATACGCAGTATTTT.

The genes are TRBV27 and TRBJ1-2; tentative D call: TRBD1 (5 bases). The germline gives CDR1 MNHEY, CDR2 SMNVEV (reference sequence). This CDR3 is built from 14 residues. V was clipped by 5 bases and J by 3 bases, with 13 bases between them. The CDR3, as DNA: TGTGCCAGCAGTCCCGGAGACAGCTACTATGGCTACACCTTC. This encodes CASSPGDSYYGYTF.

This clone came up once. CDR3 DNA sequence: TGTGCCAGCAGCGCGGGGACAGGGGTTAACACCGGGGAGCTGTTTTTT. Amino acids: CASSAGTGVNTGELFF. The V call is TRBV7-2, the J call TRBJ2-2, with 10 nucleotides matching TRBD1. The germline CDR1 and CDR2 sequences are SGHTA and FQGNSA. Trimming took 5 bases from V and 2 from J; bases not matched to a gene: 5. CDR3 length: 16 amino acids. Based on the CDR3 plus reference TRBV7-2 and TRBJ2-2, the full variable domain is GAGVSQSPSNKVTEKGKDVELRCDPISGHTALYWYRQSLGQGLEFLIYFQGNSAPDKSGLPSDRFSAERTGGSVSTLTIQRTQQEDSAVYLCASSAGTGVNTGELFFGEGSRLTVL.